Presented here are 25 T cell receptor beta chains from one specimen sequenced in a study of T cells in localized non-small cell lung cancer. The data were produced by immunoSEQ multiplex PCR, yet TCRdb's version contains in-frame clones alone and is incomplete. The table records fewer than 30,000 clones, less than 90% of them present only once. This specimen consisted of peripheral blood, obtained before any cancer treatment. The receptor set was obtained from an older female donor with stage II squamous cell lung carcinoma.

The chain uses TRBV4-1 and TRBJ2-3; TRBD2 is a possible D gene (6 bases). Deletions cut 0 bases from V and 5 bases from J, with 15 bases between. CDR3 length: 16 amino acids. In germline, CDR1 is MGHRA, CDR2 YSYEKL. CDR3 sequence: CASSQDGSGRGDTQYF. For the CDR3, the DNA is TGCGCCAGCAGCCAAGATGGGTCAGGGCGGGGAGATACGCAGTATTTT.

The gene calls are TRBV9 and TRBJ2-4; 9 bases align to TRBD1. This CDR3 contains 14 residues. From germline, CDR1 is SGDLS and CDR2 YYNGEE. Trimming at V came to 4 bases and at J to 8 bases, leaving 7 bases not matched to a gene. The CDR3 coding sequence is TGTGCCAGCAGCAAACAGGGGGCGCGGGACATTCAGTACTTC. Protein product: CASSKQGARDIQYF.

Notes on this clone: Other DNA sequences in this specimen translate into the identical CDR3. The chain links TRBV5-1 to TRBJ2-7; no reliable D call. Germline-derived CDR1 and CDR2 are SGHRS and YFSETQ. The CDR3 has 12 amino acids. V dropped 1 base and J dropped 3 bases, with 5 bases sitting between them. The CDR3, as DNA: TGCGCCAGCAGCTTGAGCAGCTACGAGCAGTACTTC. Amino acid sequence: CASSLSSYEQYF.

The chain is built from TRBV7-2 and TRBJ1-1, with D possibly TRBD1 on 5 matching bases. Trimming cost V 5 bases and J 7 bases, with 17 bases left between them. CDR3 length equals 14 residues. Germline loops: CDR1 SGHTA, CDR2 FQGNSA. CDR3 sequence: CASSPRGGEGEAFF. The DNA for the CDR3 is TGTGCCAGCAGCCCTCGGGGGGGAGAGGGTGAAGCTTTCTTT.

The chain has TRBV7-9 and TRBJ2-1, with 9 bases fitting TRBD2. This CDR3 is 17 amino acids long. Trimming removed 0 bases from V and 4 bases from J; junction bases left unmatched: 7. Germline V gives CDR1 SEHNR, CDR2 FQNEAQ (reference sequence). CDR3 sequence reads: CASSLALTSGIYNEQFF. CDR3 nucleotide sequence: TGTGCCAGCAGCTTAGCTCTGACTAGCGGAATATACAATGAGCAGTTCTTC.

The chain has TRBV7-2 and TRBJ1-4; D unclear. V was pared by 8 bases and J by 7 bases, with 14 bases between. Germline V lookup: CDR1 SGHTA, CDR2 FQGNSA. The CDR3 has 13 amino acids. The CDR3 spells CASGLGGSEKLFF. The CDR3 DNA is TGTGCCAGCGGCCTTGGAGGTTCTGAAAAACTGTTTTTT.

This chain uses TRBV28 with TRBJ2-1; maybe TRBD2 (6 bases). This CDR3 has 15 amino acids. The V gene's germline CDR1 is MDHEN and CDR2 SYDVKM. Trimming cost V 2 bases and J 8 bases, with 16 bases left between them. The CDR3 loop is CASSLTGTGVHEQFF. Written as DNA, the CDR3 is TGTGCCAGCAGTTTAACGGGGACGGGAGTACATGAGCAGTTCTTC.

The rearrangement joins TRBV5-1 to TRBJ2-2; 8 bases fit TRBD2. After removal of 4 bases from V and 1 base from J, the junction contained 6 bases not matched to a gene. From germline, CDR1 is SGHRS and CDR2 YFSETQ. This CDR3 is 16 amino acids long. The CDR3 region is CASSRLAGGNTGELFF. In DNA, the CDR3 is TGCGCCAGCAGCCGACTCGCGGGGGGGAACACCGGGGAGCTGTTTTTT.

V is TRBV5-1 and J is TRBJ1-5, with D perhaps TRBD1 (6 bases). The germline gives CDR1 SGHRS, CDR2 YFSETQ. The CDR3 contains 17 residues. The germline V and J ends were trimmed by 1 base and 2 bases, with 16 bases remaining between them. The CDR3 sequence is CASSLRPQGMGNQPQHF. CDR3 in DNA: TGCGCCAGCAGCTTGAGGCCTCAGGGGATGGGCAATCAGCCCCAGCATTTT.

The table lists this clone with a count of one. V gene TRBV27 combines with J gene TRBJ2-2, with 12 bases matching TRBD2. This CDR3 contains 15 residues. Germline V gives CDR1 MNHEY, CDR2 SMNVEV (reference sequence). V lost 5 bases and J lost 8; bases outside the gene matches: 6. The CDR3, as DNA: TGTGCCAGCAGTCCCTGGACTAGCGGGATGGGGGAGCTGTTTTTT. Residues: CASSPWTSGMGELFF.

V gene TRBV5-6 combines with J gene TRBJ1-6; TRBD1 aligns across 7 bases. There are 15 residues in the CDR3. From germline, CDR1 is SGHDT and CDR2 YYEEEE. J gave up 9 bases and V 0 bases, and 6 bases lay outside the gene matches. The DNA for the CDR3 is TGTGCCAGCAGCTTGGGGGGACAGAGGGGTTCACCCCTCCACTTT. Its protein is CASSLGGQRGSPLHF. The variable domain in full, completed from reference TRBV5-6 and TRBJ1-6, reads DAGVTQSPTHLIKTRGQQVTLRCSPKSGHDTVSWYQQALGQGPQFIFQYYEEEERQRGNFPDRFSGHQFPNYSSELNVNALLLGDSALYLCASSLGGQRGSPLHFGNGTRLTVT.

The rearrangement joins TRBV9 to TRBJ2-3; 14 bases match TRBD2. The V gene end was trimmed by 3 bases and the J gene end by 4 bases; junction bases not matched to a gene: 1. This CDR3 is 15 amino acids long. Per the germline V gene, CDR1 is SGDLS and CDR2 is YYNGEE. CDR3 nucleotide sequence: TGTGCCAGCAGCGAGACTAGCGGGAGGGCAGATACGCAGTATTTT. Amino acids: CASSETSGRADTQYF.

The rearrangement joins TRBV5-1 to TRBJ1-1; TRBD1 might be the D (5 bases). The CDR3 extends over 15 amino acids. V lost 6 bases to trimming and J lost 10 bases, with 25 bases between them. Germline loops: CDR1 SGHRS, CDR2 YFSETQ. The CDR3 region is CASMAGGGSIGGAFF. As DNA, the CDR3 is TGCGCCAGCATGGCGGGCGGGGGGAGTATAGGAGGAGCTTTCTTT.

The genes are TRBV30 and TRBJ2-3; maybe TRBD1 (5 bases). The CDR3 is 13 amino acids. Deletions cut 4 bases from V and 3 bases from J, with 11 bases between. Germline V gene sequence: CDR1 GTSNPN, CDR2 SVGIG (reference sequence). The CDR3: CAWTTRGTDTQYF. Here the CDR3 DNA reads TGTGCCTGGACCACAAGGGGAACAGATACGCAGTATTTT.

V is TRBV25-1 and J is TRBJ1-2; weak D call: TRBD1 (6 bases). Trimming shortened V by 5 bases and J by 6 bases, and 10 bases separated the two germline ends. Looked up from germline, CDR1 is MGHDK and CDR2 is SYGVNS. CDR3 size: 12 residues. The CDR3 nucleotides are TGTGCCAGCAGTAGGGGGACTGATGGCTACACCTTC. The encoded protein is CASSRGTDGYTF.

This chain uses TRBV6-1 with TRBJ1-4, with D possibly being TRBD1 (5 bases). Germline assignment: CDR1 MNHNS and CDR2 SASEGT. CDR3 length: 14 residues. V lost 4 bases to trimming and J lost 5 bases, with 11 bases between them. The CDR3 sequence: CASSVLGENEKLFF. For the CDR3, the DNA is TGTGCCAGCAGTGTTCTGGGGGAGAATGAAAAACTGTTTTTT.

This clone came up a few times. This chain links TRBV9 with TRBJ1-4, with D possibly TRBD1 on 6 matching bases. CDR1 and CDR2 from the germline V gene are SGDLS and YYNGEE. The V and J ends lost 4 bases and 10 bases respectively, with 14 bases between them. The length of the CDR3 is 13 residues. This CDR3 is CASSWKGEGKLFF. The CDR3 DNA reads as TGTGCCAGCAGCTGGAAGGGGGAAGGAAAACTGTTTTTT. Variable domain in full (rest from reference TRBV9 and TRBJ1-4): DSGVTQTPKHLITATGQRVTLRCSPRSGDLSVYWYQQSLDQGLQFLIQYYNGEERAKGNILERFSAQQFPDLHSELNLSSLELGDSALYFCASSWKGEGKLFFGSGTQLSVL.

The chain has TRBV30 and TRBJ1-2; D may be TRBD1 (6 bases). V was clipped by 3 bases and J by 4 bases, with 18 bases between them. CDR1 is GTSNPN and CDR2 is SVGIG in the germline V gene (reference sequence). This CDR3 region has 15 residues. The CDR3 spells CAWRAVGGGLYGYTF. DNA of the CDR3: TGTGCCTGGAGGGCCGTAGGAGGGGGACTCTATGGCTACACCTTC.

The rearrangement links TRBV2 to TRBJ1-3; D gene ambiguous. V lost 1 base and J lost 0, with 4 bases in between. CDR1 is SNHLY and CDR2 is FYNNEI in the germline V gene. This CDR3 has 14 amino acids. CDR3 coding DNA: TGTGCCAGCAGTGAAGGGAGCTCTGGAAACACCATATATTTT. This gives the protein CASSEGSSGNTIYF.

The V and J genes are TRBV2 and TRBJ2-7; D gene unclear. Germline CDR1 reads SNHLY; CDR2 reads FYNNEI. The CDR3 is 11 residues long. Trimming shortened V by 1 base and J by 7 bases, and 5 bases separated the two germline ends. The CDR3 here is CASSEVGEQYF. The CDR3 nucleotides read TGTGCCAGCAGTGAAGTGGGGGAGCAGTACTTC.

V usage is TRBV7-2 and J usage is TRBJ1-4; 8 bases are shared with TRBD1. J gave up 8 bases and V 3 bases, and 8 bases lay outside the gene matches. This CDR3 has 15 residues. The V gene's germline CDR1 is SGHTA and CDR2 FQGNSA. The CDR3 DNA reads TGTGCCAGCAGCTTGCAACAGGGGGAACGAGAAAAACTGTTTTTT. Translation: CASSLQQGEREKLFF.

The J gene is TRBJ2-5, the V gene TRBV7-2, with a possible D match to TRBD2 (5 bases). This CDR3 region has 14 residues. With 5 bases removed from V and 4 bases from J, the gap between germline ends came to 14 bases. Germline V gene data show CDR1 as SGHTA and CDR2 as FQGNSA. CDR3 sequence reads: CASSPLVFVETQYF. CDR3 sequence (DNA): TGTGCCAGCAGCCCACTAGTTTTCGTAGAGACCCAGTACTTC.

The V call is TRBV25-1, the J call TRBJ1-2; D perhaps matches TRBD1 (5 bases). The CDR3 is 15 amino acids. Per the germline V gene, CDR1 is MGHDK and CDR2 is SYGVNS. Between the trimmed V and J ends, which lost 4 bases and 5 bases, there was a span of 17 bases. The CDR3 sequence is CASSVGTGNSYGYTF. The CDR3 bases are TGTGCCAGCAGTGTAGGGACTGGGAACTCATATGGCTACACCTTC.

The CDR3 loop reads CASSHQRELTGELFF. The DNA of the CDR3 is TGTGCCAGCAGCCACCAGCGGGAGCTCACCGGGGAGCTGTTTTTT. The gene calls are TRBV5-4 and TRBJ2-2; 8 positions agree with TRBD2. Germline assignment: CDR1 SGHNT and CDR2 YYREEE (reference sequence). The CDR3 sequence is 15 residues long. Trimming removed 4 bases from V and 4 bases from J; junction bases left unmatched: 6. Full variable domain (rest looked up from reference TRBV5-4 and TRBJ2-2): ETGVTQSPTHLIKTRGQQVTLRCSSQSGHNTVSWYQQALGQGPQFIFQYYREEENGRGNFPPRFSGLQFPNYSSELNVNALELDDSALYLCASSHQRELTGELFFGEGSRLTVL.

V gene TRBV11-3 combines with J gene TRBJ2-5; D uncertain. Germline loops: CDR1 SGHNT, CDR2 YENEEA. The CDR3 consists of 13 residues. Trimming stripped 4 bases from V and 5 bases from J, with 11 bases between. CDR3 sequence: CASSSARRETQYF. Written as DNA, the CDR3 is TGTGCCAGCAGCTCCGCCCGCCGCGAGACCCAGTACTTC.